The source of this T cell receptor beta chain is a study of identical twins. CDR3 size: 11 residues. V was clipped by 8 bases and J by 5 bases, with 9 bases between them. As regards this clonotype: Its antigen is unknown.

Study-level points and caveats: The models systematically underestimated how much out-of-frame TCR alpha was shared in monozygotic twins. Clonotypes of the beta chain that were abundant in cord blood carried fewer insertions (memory repertoires showed none).

TCRdb reprocessed the 5' RACE reads with MiXCR, giving one entry per CDR3 protein. The table lists over 200,000 distinct CDR3 sequences, 8% to 11% of them singletons. The material sequenced was memory T cells sorted from blood. The J gene is TRBJ2-5, the V gene TRBV12-3 or TRBV12-4; D gene uncertain. This receptor was identified in a man aged 45-65 years in good health. Written as DNA, the CDR3 is TGTGCCAGCTCTGGTGCGGAGACCCAGTACTTC. This encodes CASSGAETQYF.